The entry below describes one T cell receptor beta chain. The protocol was immunoSEQ multiplex PCR, while the TCRdb copy is restricted to in-frame clones and leaves out a portion. The table lists about 480,000 clones, approximately 88% of them singletons. Patients in Seattle were enrolled during active infection, then followed longitudinally. The source of the sample is a study of blood T cell repertoires in COVID-19. Source material: peripheral blood. This TCR derives from a woman aged 50 to 60 with COVID-19, enrolled during active disease.

CDR3 in amino acids: CASSLEGGLRDGYTF. The CDR3 coding sequence is TGTGCCAGCAGCTTAGAGGGGGGGCTAAGGGATGGCTACACCTTC. The chain combines TRBV7-9 with TRBJ1-2; D may be TRBD1 (6 bases). Germline CDR1 is SEHNR and CDR2 is FQNEAQ (reference sequence). V gave up 1 base and J gave up 6 bases, with 15 bases separating them. The CDR3 loop spans 15 amino acids.